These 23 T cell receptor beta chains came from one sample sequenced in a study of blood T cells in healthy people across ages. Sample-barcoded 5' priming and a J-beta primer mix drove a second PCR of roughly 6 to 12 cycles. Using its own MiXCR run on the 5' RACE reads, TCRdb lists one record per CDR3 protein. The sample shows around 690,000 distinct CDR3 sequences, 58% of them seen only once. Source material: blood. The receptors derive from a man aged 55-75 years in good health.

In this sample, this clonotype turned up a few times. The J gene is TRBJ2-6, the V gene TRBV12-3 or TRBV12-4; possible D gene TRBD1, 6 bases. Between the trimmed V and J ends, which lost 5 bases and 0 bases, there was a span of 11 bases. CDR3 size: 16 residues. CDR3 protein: CASSPGQRSGANVLTF. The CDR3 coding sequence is TGTGCCAGCAGTCCCGGACAGCGCTCTGGGGCCAACGTCCTGACTTTC.

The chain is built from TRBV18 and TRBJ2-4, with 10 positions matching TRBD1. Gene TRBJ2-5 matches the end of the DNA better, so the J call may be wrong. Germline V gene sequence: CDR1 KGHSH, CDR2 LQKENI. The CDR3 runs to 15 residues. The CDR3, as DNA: TGTGCCAGCTCACCACGACAGGGGGCTACGGAGACCCAGTACTTC. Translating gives CASSPRQGATETQYF.

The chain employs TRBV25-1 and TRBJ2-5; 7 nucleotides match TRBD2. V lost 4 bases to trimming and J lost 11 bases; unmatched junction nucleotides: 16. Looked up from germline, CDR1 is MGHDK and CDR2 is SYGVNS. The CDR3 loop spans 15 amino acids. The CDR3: CASSVTLGGYNEQYF. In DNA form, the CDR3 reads TGTGCCAGCAGTGTCACTCTCGGGGGGTACAATGAGCAGTACTTC.

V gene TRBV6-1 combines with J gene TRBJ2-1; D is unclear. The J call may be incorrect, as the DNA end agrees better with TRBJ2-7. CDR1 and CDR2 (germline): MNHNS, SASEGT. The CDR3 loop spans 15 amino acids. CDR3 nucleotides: TGTGCCAGCAGTGAGATGGAAGGCTCCTACAATGAGCAGTACTTC. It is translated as CASSEMEGSYNEQYF.

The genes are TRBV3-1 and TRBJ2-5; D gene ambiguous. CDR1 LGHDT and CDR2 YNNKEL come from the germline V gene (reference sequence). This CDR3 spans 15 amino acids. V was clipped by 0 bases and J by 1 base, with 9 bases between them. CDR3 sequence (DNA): TGTGCCAGCAGCCAAGATCTCAGGAGCCAAGAGACCCAGTACTTC. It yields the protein CASSQDLRSQETQYF.

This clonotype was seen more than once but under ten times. The CDR3 nucleotides are TGTGCCAGCAGCTTGGGGACAGGGGGCAGCGAGACCCAGTACTTC. It specifies CASSLGTGGSETQYF. The chain carries TRBV7-2 and TRBJ2-5; 12 nucleotides align to TRBD1. CDR3 length: 15 amino acids. V shed 3 bases and J 5 bases; nucleotides not matched to a gene: 4. Germline CDR1 is SGHTA and CDR2 is FQGNSA.

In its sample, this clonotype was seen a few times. For the CDR3, the DNA is TGTGCCAGCAGTTCCCCTGGGGGGCGCGTCTATGGCTACACCTTC. It yields the protein CASSSPGGRVYGYTF. The chain carries TRBV6-5 and TRBJ1-2, with D possibly being TRBD1 (6 bases). Germline CDR1 reads MNHEY; CDR2 reads SVGAGI. This CDR3 region has 15 residues. V lost 4 bases, J lost 4 bases, and 16 bases lay in between.

The CDR3 reads CASSRFGRGRDNEQFF. The CDR3 region has the DNA TGCGCCAGCAGCCGGTTTGGGAGGGGGCGGGACAATGAGCAGTTCTTC. This chain uses TRBV5-1 with TRBJ2-1, with D perhaps assigned TRBD1 or TRBD2 (7 bases each). Germline V gene sequence: CDR1 SGHRS, CDR2 YFSETQ. V was pared by 4 bases and J by 5 bases, with 19 bases between. This CDR3 is 16 amino acids long.

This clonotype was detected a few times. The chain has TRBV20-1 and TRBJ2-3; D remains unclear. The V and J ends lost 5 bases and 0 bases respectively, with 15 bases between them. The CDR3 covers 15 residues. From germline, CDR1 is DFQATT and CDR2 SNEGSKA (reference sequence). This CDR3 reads CSAVRDTSSTDTQYF. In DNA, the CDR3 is TGCAGTGCTGTCCGAGACACCTCTAGCACAGATACGCAGTATTTT.

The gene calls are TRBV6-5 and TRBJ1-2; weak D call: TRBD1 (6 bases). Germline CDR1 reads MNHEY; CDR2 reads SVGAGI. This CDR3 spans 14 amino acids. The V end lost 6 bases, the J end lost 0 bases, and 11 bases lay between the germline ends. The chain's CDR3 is CASRSRGSNYGYTF. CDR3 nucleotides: TGTGCCAGCAGAAGCAGGGGATCTAACTATGGCTACACCTTC.

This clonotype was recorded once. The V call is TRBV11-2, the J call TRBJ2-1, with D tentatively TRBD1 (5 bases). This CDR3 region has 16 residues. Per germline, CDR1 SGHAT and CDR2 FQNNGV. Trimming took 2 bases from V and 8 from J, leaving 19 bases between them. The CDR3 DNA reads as TGTGCCAGCAGCTTAAGGCAGGACGGAAAAGGGGATGAGCAGTTCTTC. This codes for CASSLRQDGKGDEQFF.

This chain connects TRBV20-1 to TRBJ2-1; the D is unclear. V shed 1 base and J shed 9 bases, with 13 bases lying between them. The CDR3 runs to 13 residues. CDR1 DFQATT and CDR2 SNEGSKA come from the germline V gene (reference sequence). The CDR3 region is CSARVPVVGEQFF. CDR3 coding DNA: TGCAGTGCTAGAGTGCCGGTCGTGGGTGAGCAGTTCTTC.

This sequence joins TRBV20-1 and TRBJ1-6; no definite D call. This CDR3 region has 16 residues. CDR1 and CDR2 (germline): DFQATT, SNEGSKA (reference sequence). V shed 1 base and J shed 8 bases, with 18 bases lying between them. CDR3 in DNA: TGCAGTGCTAGAGCCCCTGTCGAGACTGGGGATTCACCCCTCCACTTT. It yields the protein CSARAPVETGDSPLHF.

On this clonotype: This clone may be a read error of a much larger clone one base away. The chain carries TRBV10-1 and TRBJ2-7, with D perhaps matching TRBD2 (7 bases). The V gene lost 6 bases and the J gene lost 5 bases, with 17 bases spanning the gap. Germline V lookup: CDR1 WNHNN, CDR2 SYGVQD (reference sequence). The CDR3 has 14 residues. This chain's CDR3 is CASRDPQGGDEQYF. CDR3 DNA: TGCGCCAGCAGGGACCCACAGGGAGGGGACGAGCAGTACTTC.

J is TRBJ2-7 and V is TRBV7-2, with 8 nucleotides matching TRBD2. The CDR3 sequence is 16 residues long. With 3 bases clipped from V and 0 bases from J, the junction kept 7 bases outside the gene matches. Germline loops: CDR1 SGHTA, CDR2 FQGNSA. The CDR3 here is CASSFGPTSGSYEQYF. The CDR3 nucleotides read TGTGCCAGCAGCTTCGGCCCTACTAGCGGCTCCTACGAGCAGTACTTC.

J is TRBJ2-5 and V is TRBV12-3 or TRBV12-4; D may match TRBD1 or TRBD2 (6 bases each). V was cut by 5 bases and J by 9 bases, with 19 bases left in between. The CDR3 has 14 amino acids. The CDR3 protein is CASSPGGSPGAQYF. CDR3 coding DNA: TGTGCCAGCAGTCCCGGGGGCAGTCCAGGGGCCCAGTACTTC.

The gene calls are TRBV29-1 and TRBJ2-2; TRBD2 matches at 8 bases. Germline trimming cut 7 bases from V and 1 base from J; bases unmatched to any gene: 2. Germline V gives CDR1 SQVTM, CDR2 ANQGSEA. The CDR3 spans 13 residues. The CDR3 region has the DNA TGCAGCGCGGGGGGGTTGAACACCGGGGAGCTGTTTTTT. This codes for CSAGGLNTGELFF.

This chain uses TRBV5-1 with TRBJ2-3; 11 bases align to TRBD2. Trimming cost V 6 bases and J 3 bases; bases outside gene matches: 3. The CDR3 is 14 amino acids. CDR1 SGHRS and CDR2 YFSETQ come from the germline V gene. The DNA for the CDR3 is TGCGCCAGCACTCCTAGCGGGGGGACAGATACGCAGTATTTT. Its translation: CASTPSGGTDTQYF.

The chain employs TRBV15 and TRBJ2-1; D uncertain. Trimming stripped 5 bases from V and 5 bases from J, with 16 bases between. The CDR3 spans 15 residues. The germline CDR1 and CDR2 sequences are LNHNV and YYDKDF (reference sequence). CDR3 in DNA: TGTGCCACCAGCCTAGATCCGGGTCTTCACAATGAGCAGTTCTTC. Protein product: CATSLDPGLHNEQFF.

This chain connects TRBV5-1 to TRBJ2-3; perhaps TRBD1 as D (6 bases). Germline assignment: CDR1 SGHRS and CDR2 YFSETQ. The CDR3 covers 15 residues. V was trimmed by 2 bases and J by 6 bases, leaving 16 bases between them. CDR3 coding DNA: TGCGCCAGCAGCTTTTTGGGGGCCGGAATTGATACGCAGTATTTT. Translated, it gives CASSFLGAGIDTQYF.

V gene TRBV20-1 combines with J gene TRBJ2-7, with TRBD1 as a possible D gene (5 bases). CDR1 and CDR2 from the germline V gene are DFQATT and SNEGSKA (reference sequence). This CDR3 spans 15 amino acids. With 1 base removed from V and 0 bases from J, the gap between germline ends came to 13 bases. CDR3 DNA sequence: TGCAGTGCTAGAGGACTGAGGACATCCTCCTACGAGCAGTACTTC. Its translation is CSARGLRTSSYEQYF.

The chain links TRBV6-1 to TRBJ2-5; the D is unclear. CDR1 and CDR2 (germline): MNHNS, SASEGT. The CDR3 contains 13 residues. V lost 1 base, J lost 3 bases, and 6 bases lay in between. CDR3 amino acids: CASSEVAEETQYF. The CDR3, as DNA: TGTGCCAGCAGTGAAGTGGCGGAAGAGACCCAGTACTTC.

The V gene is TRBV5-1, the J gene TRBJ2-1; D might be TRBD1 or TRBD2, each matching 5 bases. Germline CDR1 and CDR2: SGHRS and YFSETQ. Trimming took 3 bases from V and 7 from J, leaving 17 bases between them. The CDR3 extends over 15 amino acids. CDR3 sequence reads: CASSSTGTIENEQFF. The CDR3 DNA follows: TGCGCCAGCAGCTCAACCGGGACGATTGAGAATGAGCAGTTCTTC. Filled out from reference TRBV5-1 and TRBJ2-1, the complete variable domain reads KAGVTQTPRYLIKTRGQQVTLSCSPISGHRSVSWYQQTPGQGLQFLFEYFSETQRNKGNFPGRFSGRQFSNSRSEMNVSTLELGDSALYLCASSSTGTIENEQFFGPGTRLTVL.